The rows below give T cell receptor beta chains drawn from one sample of a study of regulatory T cells in long-lasting Graves disease. Via MiXCR, TCRdb re-called the multiplex PCR reads, giving one row per CDR3 protein. The data show 700,000 or so distinct CDR3 sequences, about 30% seen once. The sequenced sample was peripheral blood mononuclear cells (PBMCs), obtained when the disease was refractory, from a patient treated with antithyroid drugs. The receptors here all came from a female donor with Graves disease. The CDR3 runs from the conserved cysteine through the conserved F or W. D genes are given only for firm matches. Clone size is stated in some rows and not others, as once, few, many or a class when expanded.

j_call clone_size d_call v_call cdr3_nt cdr3_aa
TRBJ2-5 many TRBD2 TRBV6-2/TRBV6-3 TGTGCCACCAAGATACGGACTAGCGGACAAGAGACCCAGTACTTC CATKIRTSGQETQYF
TRBJ1-2 NA TRBD1 TRBV19 TGTGCCAGTACAGGACAGGGTCTTAACTATGGCTACACCTTC CASTGQGLNYGYTF
TRBJ2-3 NA NA TRBV2 TGTGCCAGCAAAACTAGCCTTAGCACAGATACGCAGTATTTT CASKTSLSTDTQYF
TRBJ1-2 few NA TRBV27 TGTGCCAGCAGTTCTACGACCGGAGGCTACACCTTC CASSSTTGGYTF
TRBJ2-5 few TRBD2 TRBV10-1 TGCGCCAGCAGTGGGACTAGCGGGACTCAAGAGACCCAGTACTTC CASSGTSGTQETQYF
TRBJ2-2 once TRBD2 TRBV6-2/TRBV6-3 TGTGCCAGCGGGGGGGTAGCCTTATCCTCGAACACCGGGGAGCTGTTTTTT CASGGVALSSNTGELFF
TRBJ1-2 NA NA TRBV19 TGTGCCAGTAGTCCCGGTAGAGGGGCAGACTATGGCTACACCTTC CASSPGRGADYGYTF
TRBJ1-1 few NA TRBV10-1 TGCGCCAGCAGTGCCCAGGCAACAAGGAACACTGAAGCTTTCTTT CASSAQATRNTEAFF
TRBJ1-5 NA TRBD1 TRBV29-1 TGCAGCGTGCGCCTTGGACAGGGCGGCAATCAGCCCCAGCATTTT CSVRLGQGGNQPQHF
TRBJ2-7 NA TRBD2 TRBV19 TGTGCCAGTAGTAACAGCGGGAGCTTCTACGAGCAGTACTTC CASSNSGSFYEQYF
TRBJ1-2 few NA TRBV7-9 TGTGCCAGCAGCTTAAATCTCGGACAGCCGAATTTGGGCTACACCTTC CASSLNLGQPNLGYTF
TRBJ1-1 NA NA TRBV9 TGTGCCAGCACCCCCCAAGGAGGGCTGAACACTGAAGCTTTCTTT CASTPQGGLNTEAFF
TRBJ1-4 few NA TRBV3-1 TGTGCCAGCAGCCACCTACTAGGGGGGACCAGGAGTGCGAAACTGTTTTTT CASSHLLGGTRSAKLFF
TRBJ2-1 NA TRBD2 TRBV7-3 TGTGCCAGCAGCTTATATCCGGGGACTAGGCGCAATGAGCAGTTCTTC CASSLYPGTRRNEQFF
TRBJ1-5 NA TRBD1 TRBV19 TGTGCCAGTAGTCCCACCGGACAGGGGAAAGTAAATCAGCCCCAGCATTTT CASSPTGQGKVNQPQHF
TRBJ1-5 many TRBD1 TRBV28 TGTGCCAGCAGCTCATCCGGGACAGGGTATCAGCCCCAGCATTTT CASSSSGTGYQPQHF
TRBJ1-1 NA TRBD1 TRBV29-1 TGCAGCGTACCGGGACAGGGAGGAACTGAAGCTTTCTTT CSVPGQGGTEAFF
TRBJ2-5 many NA TRBV6-1 TGTGCCAGCAGGGACGTGTTACCCCAGGAGACCCAGTACTTC CASRDVLPQETQYF
TRBJ2-7 NA TRBD2 TRBV7-9 TGTGCCAGCAGCTCACTAGCGGCACCCTACGAGCAGTACTTC CASSSLAAPYEQYF
TRBJ2-5 few TRBD2 TRBV7-2 TGTGCCAGCAGCTTCATACTAGCGGGAGGGGGAGAGACCCAGTACTTC CASSFILAGGGETQYF
TRBJ1-1 NA TRBD1 TRBV2 TGTGCCAGCAGTAACCGACAGGGGAGATTAGAAGAAGCTTTCTTT CASSNRQGRLEEAFF
TRBJ1-1 NA NA TRBV12-3/TRBV12-4 TGTGCCAGCAGTTTAAAGGTGAGAGACACTGAAGCTTTCTTT CASSLKVRDTEAFF